The 23 T cell receptor beta chains reported below all come from one sample, sequenced in a study of tumor-infiltrating lymphocytes in primary liver carcinoma. Researchers drew blood RNA from unsorted whole blood and extracted germline DNA as well. A constant-region primer served to make TCR beta cDNA from roughly 500 ng total RNA. Libraries covering TCR beta were generated through three nested multiplex PCR rounds (using a slightly modified ARM-PCR). TRBV1-TRBV30 forward primers and a C-beta reverse primer were used in the first two PCR rounds, which each ran for approximately 11 cycles. TCRdb reanalysed the multiplex PCR reads using MiXCR and keeps one entry per CDR3 protein. The table includes approximately 330,000 distinct CDR3 sequences, less than 65% detected once. Sequencing was performed on peripheral blood. The receptors stem from a man aged 35-49 years with primary liver carcinoma and hepatitis B virus infection.

The rearrangement uses TRBV11-2 and TRBJ2-7; D is uncertain. The V gene lost 1 base and the J gene lost 5 bases, with 15 bases spanning the gap. Germline CDR1 is SGHAT and CDR2 is FQNNGV. The CDR3 totals 15 residues. The CDR3 region is CASSLGVKESDEQYF. In DNA form, the CDR3 reads TGTGCCAGCAGCTTAGGTGTCAAGGAGTCTGACGAGCAGTACTTC.

Note on this clonotype: A much bigger clone sits one base away, suggesting this may be a read error. The chain is built from TRBV6-1 and TRBJ2-5; D call uncertain. The germline V gene has CDR1 MNHNS and CDR2 SASEGT. CDR3 size: 10 residues. V was cut by 8 bases and J by 7 bases, with 8 bases left in between. The CDR3 loop reads CASGVGTQYF. The CDR3 coding sequence is TGTGCCAGCGGTGTGGGGACCCAGTACTTC.

The chain uses TRBV11-2 and TRBJ2-5; 8 nucleotides align to TRBD1. Looked up from germline, CDR1 is SGHAT and CDR2 is FQNNGV. The CDR3 sequence is 14 residues long. V was pared by 6 bases and J by 5 bases, with 8 bases of the junction left unmatched. CDR3 DNA: TGTGCCAGCAGACAAATTACAGGGGGGGAGACCCAGTACTTC. Protein: CASRQITGGETQYF.

CDR3 in DNA: TGCGCCAGCAGTGAGGCCAGGACAGTCAATAGCAATCAGCCCCAGCATTTT. It encodes CASSEARTVNSNQPQHF. The chain combines TRBV10-2 with TRBJ1-5; tentative D call: TRBD1 (6 bases). The V gene's germline CDR1 is WSHSY and CDR2 SAAADI. V lost 2 bases and J lost 0, with 14 bases in between. The CDR3 totals 17 residues.

The table lists this clonotype with many counts. V gene TRBV6-6 combines with J gene TRBJ2-1; 8 bases are a match to TRBD2. The J segment lost 0 bases and the V segment lost 7 bases, leaving 11 bases of the junction unmatched. This CDR3 is 17 amino acids long. Germline V gives CDR1 MNHNY, CDR2 SVGAGI (reference sequence). This CDR3 reads CASTPATSVISYNEQFF. CDR3 sequence (DNA): TGTGCCAGCACCCCAGCGACTAGCGTCATCTCCTACAATGAGCAGTTCTTC.

Worth noting for this clonotype: The CDR3 does not close with the conserved phenylalanine or tryptophan, likely indicating a read error. The chain combines TRBV7-9 with TRBJ2-2; unclear D gene. The germline CDR1 and CDR2 sequences are SEHNR and FQNEAQ (reference sequence). Trimming left V 6 bases short and J 4 bases short, with 6 bases between. The CDR3 extends over 12 amino acids. The CDR3 loop is CASSLSTGELFS. The CDR3 region has the DNA TGTGCCAGCAGTTTAAGCACCGGGGAGCTGTTTTCT.

As to this clonotype: A read error may explain this, as a much larger clone is one base away. V and J are TRBV6-5 and TRBJ2-7; D possibly corresponds to TRBD2 (6 bases). CDR1 is MNHEY and CDR2 is SVGAGI in the germline V gene. This CDR3 comprises 12 residues. CDR3 residues: CVSSYSGSEQYF. Here the CDR3 DNA reads TGTGTCAGCAGTTACTCCGGGAGTGAGCAGTACTTC.

Concerning this clonotype itself: This may come from a read error, since a much larger clone is one base off. The J gene is TRBJ1-5, the V gene TRBV6-2 or TRBV6-3; D is possibly TRBD1 (5 bases). The germline gives CDR1 MNHEY, CDR2 SVGEGT. V lost 7 bases to trimming and J lost 2 bases, with 18 bases between them. CDR3 length equals 16 residues. The CDR3 nucleotides are TGTGCCAGCACTACAACATGGGGCGCAGGCAATCAGCCCCAGCATTTT. Translation: CASTTTWGAGNQPQHF.

Concerning this clonotype: A clone one base away is much larger, so this may be a read error. This sequence joins TRBV4-1 and TRBJ2-3; 10 bases are shared with TRBD2. The germline gives CDR1 MGHRA, CDR2 YSYEKL. The CDR3 runs to 16 residues. Here the CDR3 DNA reads TGCGCCAGCAGCCAAGATAGGACTAGCGGCACAGATACGAAGTATTTT. It is translated as CASSQDRTSGTDTKYF.

The DNA of the CDR3 is TGTGCCAGCAGTGAATATGGAGTCACAGGGGATGATGGCTACACCTTC. It codes for CASSEYGVTGDDGYTF. V and J are TRBV25-1 and TRBJ1-2; 7 bases are a match to TRBD1. The length of the CDR3 is 16 residues. Trimming at V came to 0 bases and at J to 6 bases, leaving 10 bases not matched to a gene. Germline V CDR1 and CDR2: MGHDK, SYGVNS.

Of note for this clonotype: Being one base from a much bigger clone, this may be a read error. Lacking the conserved final phenylalanine or tryptophan, this CDR3 likely reflects a read error. The V call is TRBV6-2 or TRBV6-3, the J call TRBJ1-2; no clear D. V lost 6 bases, J lost 0 bases, and 14 bases lay in between. Germline values: CDR1 MNHEY, CDR2 SVGEGT. This CDR3 region has 15 residues. CDR3: CASSSPPGANYGYTI. The CDR3 nucleotides are TGTGCCAGCAGCTCCCCTCCGGGTGCTAACTATGGCTACACCATC.

Only a few counts were recorded for this clonotype. The rearrangement joins TRBV5-1 to TRBJ2-7; the match to TRBD1 covers 7 bases. The CDR3 covers 14 residues. V trimming: 2 bases; J trimming: 3 bases; junction bases outside the gene matches: 5. Germline V gene lookup returns CDR1 SGHRS and CDR2 YFSETQ. The CDR3 protein is CASSFGDSNYEQYF. In DNA form, the CDR3 reads TGCGCCAGCAGCTTCGGGGACAGTAACTACGAGCAGTACTTC.

On this clonotype: This could be a read error, since a much larger clone is one nucleotide away. This rearrangement joins TRBV6-1 to TRBJ2-7; 7 nucleotides match TRBD2. J gave up 3 bases and V 4 bases, and 9 bases lay outside the gene matches. CDR3 length equals 15 residues. The germline V gene has CDR1 MNHNS and CDR2 SASEGT. The CDR3 coding sequence is TGTGCCAGCAGTGTGGAGGCTAGCGGCGGCTACGAGCAGTACTTC. Protein product: CASSVEASGGYEQYF.

The chain recombines TRBV11-2 with TRBJ2-1, with D possibly TRBD2 on 5 matching bases. Trimming took 5 bases from V and 3 from J, leaving 11 bases between them. Germline CDR1 reads SGHAT; CDR2 reads FQNNGV. This CDR3 spans 14 amino acids. CDR3 DNA: TGTGCCAGCAGCGCAGAACTAGGCTACAATGAGCAGTTCTTC. Amino acids: CASSAELGYNEQFF.

As concerns this clonotype: This clone may be a read error of a much larger clone one base away. The V and J genes are TRBV29-1 and TRBJ2-7; 9 nucleotides match TRBD2. Germline V gene sequence: CDR1 SQVTM, CDR2 ANQGSEA. The CDR3 loop spans 14 amino acids. The trim removed 6 bases at V and 2 bases at J, leaving 8 bases unmatched. The CDR3 DNA follows: TGCAGCGTCGTAATCGGGACTAGCCCCTACGAGCAGTACTTC. Amino acid sequence: CSVVIGTSPYEQYF.

With respect to this clonotype: The conserved closing phenylalanine or tryptophan is absent in this CDR3, likely reflecting a read error. This chain links TRBV5-6 with TRBJ2-1; 10 nucleotides match TRBD2. The V and J ends lost 1 base and 5 bases, in that order; junction bases with no gene match: 6. The CDR3 length is 16 residues. Germline V gene sequence: CDR1 SGHDT, CDR2 YYEEEE. CDR3 protein: CASSLLWLAGDNEQFL. The CDR3 DNA follows: TGTGCCAGCAGCTTGCTTTGGCTAGCGGGAGACAATGAGCAGTTCCTC.

The chain combines TRBV12-3 or TRBV12-4 with TRBJ2-2; 9 nucleotides line up with TRBD1. The CDR3 is 15 residues long. The DNA for the CDR3 is TGTACCGGCAGTCTCACAGGGGGCAAGGCCGGGGAGCTGTTTTTT. This sequence encodes CTGSLTGGKAGELFF.

For this clonotype: An end of the junction differs from the germline gene, which may be a read error. This chain uses TRBV13 with TRBJ2-5, with D hard to call. In germline, CDR1 is PRHDT, CDR2 FYEKMQ (reference sequence). This CDR3 has 12 amino acids. This chain's CDR3 is CASGLLPGTQYF. In DNA form, the CDR3 reads TGTGCCAGCGGCTTATTACCGGGTACCCAGTACTTC.

The rearrangement links TRBV20-1 to TRBJ2-3; 8 bases are a match to TRBD2. V trimming: 6 bases; J trimming: 5 bases; junction bases outside the gene matches: 7. Germline lookup yields CDR1 DFQATT and CDR2 SNEGSKA (reference sequence). This CDR3 contains 13 residues. CDR3 in amino acids: CSAPAGAVDTQYF. The CDR3 DNA reads TGCAGTGCACCAGCGGGAGCGGTAGATACGCAGTATTTT.

This chain uses TRBV4-1 with TRBJ1-5; the D is unclear. Trimming pared 2 bases from V and 4 bases from J, leaving 18 bases between. CDR3 length: 17 amino acids. Germline CDR1 reads MGHRA; CDR2 reads YSYEKL. CDR3 DNA: TGCGCCAGCAGCCAAATCCCGGGAGGCGATGTAAATCAGCCCCAGCATTTT. The encoded protein is CASSQIPGGDVNQPQHF.

This clonotype was picked up one time. The genes are TRBV5-5 and TRBJ1-4; D is possibly TRBD1 (6 bases). The CDR3 covers 14 residues. Germline V gives CDR1 SGHKS, CDR2 YYEKEE (reference sequence). The CDR3 coding sequence is TGTACAAGCAGCTGGGAAACAGGGAATGAAAAACTGTTTTTT. Translating gives CTSSWETGNEKLFF.

J is TRBJ2-7 and V is TRBV4-3, with 8 bases that match TRBD1. The junction had 10 bases not matched to a gene; V was cut back by 6 bases and J by 3 bases. Germline lookup yields CDR1 LGHNA and CDR2 YSLEER. The CDR3 length is 15 residues. CDR3 DNA sequence: TGCGCCAGCAGTCACAAGCAAACAGGGGGCTACGAGCAGTACTTC. Protein: CASSHKQTGGYEQYF.

The chain joins TRBV13 to TRBJ2-1, with D perhaps assigned TRBD1 or TRBD2 (5 bases each). From germline, CDR1 is PRHDT and CDR2 FYEKMQ (reference sequence). The CDR3 extends over 13 amino acids. CDR3 DNA sequence: TGTATCAGCAGCTTAGGTGGGACCAATGAGCAGTTCTTC. Translated, it gives CISSLGGTNEQFF.